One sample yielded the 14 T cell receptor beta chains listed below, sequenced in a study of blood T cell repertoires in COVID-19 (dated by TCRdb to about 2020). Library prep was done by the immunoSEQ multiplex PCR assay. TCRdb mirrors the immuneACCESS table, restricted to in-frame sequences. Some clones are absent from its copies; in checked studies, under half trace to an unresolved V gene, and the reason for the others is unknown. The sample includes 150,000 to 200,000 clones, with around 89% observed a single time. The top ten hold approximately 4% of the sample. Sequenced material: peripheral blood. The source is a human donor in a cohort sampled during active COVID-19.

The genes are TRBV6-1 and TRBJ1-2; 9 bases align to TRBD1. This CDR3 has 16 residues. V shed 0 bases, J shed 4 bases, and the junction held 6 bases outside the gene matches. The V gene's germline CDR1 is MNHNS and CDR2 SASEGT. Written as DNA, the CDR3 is TGTGCCAGCAGTGAAGCCTTGGACAGGGGCGGCTATGGCTACACCTTC. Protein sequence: CASSEALDRGGYGYTF.

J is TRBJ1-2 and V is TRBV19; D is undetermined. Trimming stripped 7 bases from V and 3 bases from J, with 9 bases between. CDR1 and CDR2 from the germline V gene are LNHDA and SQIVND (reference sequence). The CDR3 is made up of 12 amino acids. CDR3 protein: CASTLGHYGYTF. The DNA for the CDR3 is TGTGCCAGTACCTTGGGCCACTATGGCTACACCTTC.

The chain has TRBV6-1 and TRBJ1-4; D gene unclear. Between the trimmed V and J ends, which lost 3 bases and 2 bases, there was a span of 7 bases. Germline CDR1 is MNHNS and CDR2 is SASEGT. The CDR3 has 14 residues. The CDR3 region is CASSDASTNEKLFF. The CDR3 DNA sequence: TGTGCCAGCAGTGATGCGAGCACTAATGAAAAACTGTTTTTT.

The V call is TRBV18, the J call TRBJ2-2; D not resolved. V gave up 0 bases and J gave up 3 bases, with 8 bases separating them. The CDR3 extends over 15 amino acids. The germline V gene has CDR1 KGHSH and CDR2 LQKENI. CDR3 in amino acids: CASSPPSFYTGELFF. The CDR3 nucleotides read TGTGCCAGCTCACCACCCAGTTTCTACACCGGGGAGCTGTTTTTT.

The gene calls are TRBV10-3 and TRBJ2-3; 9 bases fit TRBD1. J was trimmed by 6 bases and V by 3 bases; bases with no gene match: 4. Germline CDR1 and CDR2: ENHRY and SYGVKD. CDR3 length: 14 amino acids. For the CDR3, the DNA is TGTGCCATCAGTGAACAGGGGGCGGGGGATACGCAGTATTTT. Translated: CAISEQGAGDTQYF.

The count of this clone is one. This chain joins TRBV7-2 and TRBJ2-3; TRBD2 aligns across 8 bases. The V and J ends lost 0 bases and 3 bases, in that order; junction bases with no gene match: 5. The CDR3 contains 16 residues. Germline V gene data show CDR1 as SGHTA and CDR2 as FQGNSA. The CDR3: CASSLASGRSTDTQYF. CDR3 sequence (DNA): TGTGCCAGCAGCTTAGCCAGCGGGAGATCTACAGATACGCAGTATTTT. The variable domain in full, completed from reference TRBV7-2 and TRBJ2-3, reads GAGVSQSPSNKVTEKGKDVELRCDPISGHTALYWYRQSLGQGLEFLIYFQGNSAPDKSGLPSDRFSAERTGGSVSTLTIQRTQQEDSAVYLCASSLASGRSTDTQYFGPGTRLTVL.

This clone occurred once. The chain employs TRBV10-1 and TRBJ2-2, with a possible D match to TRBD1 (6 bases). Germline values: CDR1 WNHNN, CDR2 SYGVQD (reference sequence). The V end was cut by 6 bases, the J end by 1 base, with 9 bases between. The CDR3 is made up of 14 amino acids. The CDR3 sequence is CASSVGQNTGELFF. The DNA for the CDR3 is TGCGCCAGCAGCGTGGGACAGAACACCGGGGAGCTGTTTTTT.

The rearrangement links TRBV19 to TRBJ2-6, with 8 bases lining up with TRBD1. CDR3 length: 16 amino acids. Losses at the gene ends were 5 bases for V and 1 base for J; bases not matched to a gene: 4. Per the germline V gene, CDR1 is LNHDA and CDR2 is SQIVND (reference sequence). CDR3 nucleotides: TGTGCCAGTAGTTTGGACAGGGTATCTGGGGCCAACGTCCTGACTTTC. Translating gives CASSLDRVSGANVLTF.

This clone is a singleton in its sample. Here the CDR3 DNA reads TGTGCCAGCACCAAACTAGCGGGACCCACAGATACGCAGTATTTT. This sequence encodes CASTKLAGPTDTQYF. This chain connects TRBV27 to TRBJ2-3; TRBD2 aligns across 10 bases. Germline V CDR1 and CDR2: MNHEY, SMNVEV (reference sequence). The CDR3 is 15 amino acids. The ends lost 7 bases at V and 2 bases at J; junction bases unmatched: 6.

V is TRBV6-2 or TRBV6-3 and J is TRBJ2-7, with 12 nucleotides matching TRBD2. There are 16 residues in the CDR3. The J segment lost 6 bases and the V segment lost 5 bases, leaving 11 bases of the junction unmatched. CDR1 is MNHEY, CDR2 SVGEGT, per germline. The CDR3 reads CASSTTSGGYFVEQYF. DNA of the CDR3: TGTGCCAGCAGTACGACTAGCGGGGGATATTTCGTCGAGCAGTACTTC.

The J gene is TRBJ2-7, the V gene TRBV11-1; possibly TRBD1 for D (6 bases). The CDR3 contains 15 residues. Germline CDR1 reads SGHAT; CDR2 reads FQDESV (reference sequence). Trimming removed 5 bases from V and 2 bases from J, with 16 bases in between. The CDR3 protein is CASSHDRSITYEQYF. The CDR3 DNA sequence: TGTGCCAGCAGCCACGACAGGTCTATTACCTACGAGCAGTACTTC.

Here the CDR3 DNA reads TGTGCCAGCAGCCAAGTTATAAGGGCGGGAGCCAATGAAAAACTGTTTTTT. Translation gives CASSQVIRAGANEKLFF. The J gene is TRBJ1-4, the V gene TRBV3-1 (or the pseudogene TRBV3-2); D gene ambiguous. The V end was cut by 1 base, the J end by 5 bases, with 17 bases between. This CDR3 is 17 amino acids long. Germline CDR1 and CDR2: LGHDT and YNNKEL (reference sequence).

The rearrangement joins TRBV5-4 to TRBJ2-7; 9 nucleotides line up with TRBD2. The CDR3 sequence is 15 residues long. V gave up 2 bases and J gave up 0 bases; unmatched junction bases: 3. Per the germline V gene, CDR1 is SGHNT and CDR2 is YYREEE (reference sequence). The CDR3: CASSLSSGASYEQYF. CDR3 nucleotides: TGTGCCAGCAGCTTATCTAGCGGGGCCTCCTACGAGCAGTACTTC.

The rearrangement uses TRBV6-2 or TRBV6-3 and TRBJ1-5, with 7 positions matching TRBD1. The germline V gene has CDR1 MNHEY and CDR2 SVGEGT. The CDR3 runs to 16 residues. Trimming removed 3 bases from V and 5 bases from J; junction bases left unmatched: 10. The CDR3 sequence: CASSYKQRQGHQPQHF. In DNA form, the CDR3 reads TGTGCCAGCAGTTATAAGCAAAGACAGGGCCATCAGCCCCAGCATTTT.